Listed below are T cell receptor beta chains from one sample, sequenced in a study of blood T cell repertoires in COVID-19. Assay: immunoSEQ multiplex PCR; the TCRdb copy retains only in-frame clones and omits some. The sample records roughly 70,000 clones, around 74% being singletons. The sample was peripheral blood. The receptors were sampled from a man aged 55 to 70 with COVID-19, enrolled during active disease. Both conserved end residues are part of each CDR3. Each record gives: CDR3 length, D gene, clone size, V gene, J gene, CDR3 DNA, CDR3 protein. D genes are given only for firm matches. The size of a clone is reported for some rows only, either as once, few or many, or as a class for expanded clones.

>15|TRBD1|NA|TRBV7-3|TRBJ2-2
TGTGCCAGCAGCCGACAGGGCCAAGACACCGGGGAGCTGTTTTTT
CASSRQGQDTGELFF
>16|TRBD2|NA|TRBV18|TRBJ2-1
TGTGCCAGCTCACCTGCTGCGGGGGGCGGCTACAATGAGCAGTTCTTC
CASSPAAGGGYNEQFF
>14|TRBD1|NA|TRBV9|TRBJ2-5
TGTGCCAGCAGCGGAGGGGGCGCCAGGGAGACCCAGTACTTC
CASSGGGARETQYF
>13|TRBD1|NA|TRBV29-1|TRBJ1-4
TGCAGCTACCGGGACAGGCTTAATGAAAAACTGTTTTTT
CSYRDRLNEKLFF
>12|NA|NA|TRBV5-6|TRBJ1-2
TGTGCCAGCAGCCTGGACGGGTATGGCTACACCTTC
CASSLDGYGYTF
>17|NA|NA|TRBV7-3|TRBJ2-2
TGTGCCAGCAGCTTAAACTCCGGGGGATATGATGGCGAGGAGCTGTTTTTT
CASSLNSGGYDGEELFF
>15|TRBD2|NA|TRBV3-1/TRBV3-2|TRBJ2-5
TGTGCCAGCAGCCAAGATACGGGGGGGAGCGAGACCCAGTACTTC
CASSQDTGGSETQYF
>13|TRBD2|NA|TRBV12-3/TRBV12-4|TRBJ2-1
TGTGCCAGCAGTGCCGGGAGGCGAGGTGAGCAGTTCTTC
CASSAGRRGEQFF
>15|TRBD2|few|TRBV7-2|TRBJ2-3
TGTGCCAGCAGCTTACGGGGGGGCCGCACAGATACGCAGTATTTT
CASSLRGGRTDTQYF
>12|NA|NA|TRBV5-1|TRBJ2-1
TGCGCCAGCAGCCACCCCTCAGATGAGCAGTTCTTC
CASSHPSDEQFF
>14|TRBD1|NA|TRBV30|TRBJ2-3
TGTGCCTGGGCCCGGGACAGAATCGCAGATACGCAGTATTTT
CAWARDRIADTQYF
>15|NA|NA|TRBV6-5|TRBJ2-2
TGTGCCAGCAGTTCGTTGGGGGGAGTCACCGGGGAGCTGTTTTTT
CASSSLGGVTGELFF
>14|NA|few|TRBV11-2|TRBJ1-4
TGTGCCAGCAGTTCGGTTGCAACTAATGAAAAACTGTTTTTT
CASSSVATNEKLFF
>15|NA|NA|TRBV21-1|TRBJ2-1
TGTGCCAGCAGCAGGACGGGACAGGGGGCAAATGAGCAGTTCTTC
CASSRTGQGANEQFF
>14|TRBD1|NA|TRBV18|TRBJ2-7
TGTGCCAGCTCACTCCGGACAGGGAACTACGAGCAGTACTTC
CASSLRTGNYEQYF
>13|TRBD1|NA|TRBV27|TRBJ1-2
TGTGCCAGCAGTTTCGGGGACAGCTATGGCTACACCTTC
CASSFGDSYGYTF
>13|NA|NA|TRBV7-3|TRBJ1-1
TGTGCCAGCAGCCAAGCTGTGAACACTGAAGCTTTCTTT
CASSQAVNTEAFF
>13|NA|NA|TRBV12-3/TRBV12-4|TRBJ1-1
TGTGCCAGCAGACTAGAGGGGAACACTGAAGCTTTCTTT
CASRLEGNTEAFF
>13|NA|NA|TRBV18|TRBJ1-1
TGTGCCAGCTCACAACAGCAGAACACTGAAGCTTTCTTT
CASSQQQNTEAFF
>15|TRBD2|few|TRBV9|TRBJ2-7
TGTGCCAGCAGCCCCCATGTGGGACTAACGAACGAGCAGTACTTC
CASSPHVGLTNEQYF
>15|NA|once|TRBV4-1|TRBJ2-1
TGCGCCAGCAGCCGCCCCGGGACAATCGCCAATGAGCAGTTCTTC
CASSRPGTIANEQFF
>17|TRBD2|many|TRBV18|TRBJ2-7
TGTGCCAGCTCGCGTAACCCGTCCGGGACTACCACCTACGAGCAGTACTTC
CASSRNPSGTTTYEQYF
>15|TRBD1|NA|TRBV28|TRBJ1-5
TGTGCCAGCAGGTCGACGGGACAGATAAATCAGCCCCAGCATTTT
CASRSTGQINQPQHF
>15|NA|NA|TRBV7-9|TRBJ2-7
TGTGCCAGCAGCTCTCGTCCAGCGGGGACAGGCGAGCAGTACTTC
CASSSRPAGTGEQYF
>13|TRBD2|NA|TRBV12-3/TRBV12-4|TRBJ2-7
TGTGCCAGCGTGACTAGCGGGACCTACGAGCAGTACTTC
CASVTSGTYEQYF
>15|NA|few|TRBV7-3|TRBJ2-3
TGTGCCAGCAGCTTAGACAGTGTCACCACAGATACGCAGTATTTT
CASSLDSVTTDTQYF
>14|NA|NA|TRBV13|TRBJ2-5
TGTGCCAGCAGCTTAGGACAGGGTGTTGAGACCCAGTACTTC
CASSLGQGVETQYF
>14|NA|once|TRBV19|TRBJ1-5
TGTGCCAGTATCCCTGGGGGGAGGGATCAGCCCCAGCATTTT
CASIPGGRDQPQHF
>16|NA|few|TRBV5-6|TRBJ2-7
TGTGCCAGCAGCTTGAACTTGCGGTTAACTCGATACGAGCAGTACTTC
CASSLNLRLTRYEQYF
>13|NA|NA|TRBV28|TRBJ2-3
TGTGCCAGCAGTAACACAGGGACCGATACGCAGTATTTT
CASSNTGTDTQYF
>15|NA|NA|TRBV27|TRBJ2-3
TGTGCCAGCAGTTTCTGGTCTGACTACACAGATACGCAGTATTTT
CASSFWSDYTDTQYF
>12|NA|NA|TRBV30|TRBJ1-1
TGTGCCTGGAGCCCCCCGGGGGTTGGAGCTTTCTTT
CAWSPPGVGAFF
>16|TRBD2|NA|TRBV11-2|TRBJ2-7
TGTGCCAGCAGCTTAGTGGCCGGGCTATCGGGGAGGGTTCAGTACTTC
CASSLVAGLSGRVQYF
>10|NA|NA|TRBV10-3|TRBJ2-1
TGTGCCACGAGGGAAGGTGAGCAGTTCTTC
CATREGEQFF
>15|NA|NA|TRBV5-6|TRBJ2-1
TGTGCCAGCAGCTTGATGGGCAGGATTAACAATGAGCAGTTCTTC
CASSLMGRINNEQFF
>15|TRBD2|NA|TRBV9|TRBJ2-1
TGTGCCAGCAGCTTGGACGGGACTAGTAGGAATGAGCAGTTCTTC
CASSLDGTSRNEQFF
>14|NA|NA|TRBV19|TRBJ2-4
TGTGCCAGTAAGAAATTAGCGGAATCAAACATTCAGTACTTC
CASKKLAESNIQYF
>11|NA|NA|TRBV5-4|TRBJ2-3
TGTGCCAGCAGCTGGGCCGATACGCAGTATTTT
CASSWADTQYF
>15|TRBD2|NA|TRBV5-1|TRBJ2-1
TGCGCCAGCAGCTTGGAGGCTAGCGGGAGTAATGAGCAGTTCTTC
CASSLEASGSNEQFF
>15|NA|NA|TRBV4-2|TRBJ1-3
TGTGCCAGCAGCCAAGATGTGACGGGGGGAAACACCATATATTTT
CASSQDVTGGNTIYF
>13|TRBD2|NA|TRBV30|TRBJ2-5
TGTGCCTGGAGTTCGGGACTACAAGAGACCCAGTACTTC
CAWSSGLQETQYF
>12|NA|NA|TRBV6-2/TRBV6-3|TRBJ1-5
TGTGCCAGCAGTTCAGGGAATCAGCCCCAGCATTTT
CASSSGNQPQHF
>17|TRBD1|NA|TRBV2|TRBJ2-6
TGTGCCAGCAGGCGGGACAGGTGGAGCTCTGGGGCCAACGTCCTGACTTTC
CASRRDRWSSGANVLTF
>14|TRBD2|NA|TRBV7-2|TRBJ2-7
TGTGCCAGCAGCTTAGGGCCTAGCGGCTACGAGCAGTACTTC
CASSLGPSGYEQYF
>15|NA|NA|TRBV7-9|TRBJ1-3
TGTGCCAGCAGAATCACAGCGGAGGCCGGAAACACCATATATTTT
CASRITAEAGNTIYF
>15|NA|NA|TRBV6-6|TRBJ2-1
TGTGCCAGCAGTTTTGACGGACAGTACTTCAATGAGCAGTTCTTC
CASSFDGQYFNEQFF
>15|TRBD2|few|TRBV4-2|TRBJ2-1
TGTGCCAGCAGCCAGATACTAGCGGAGGGGGATGAGCAGTTCTTC
CASSQILAEGDEQFF
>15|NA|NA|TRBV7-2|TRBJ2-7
TGTGCCAGCAGCTTGGCTAGCGAGGGGTCTCGCGAGCAGTACTTC
CASSLASEGSREQYF
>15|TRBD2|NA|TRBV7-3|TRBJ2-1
TGTGCCAGCAGGGCTCCGGGACTAGTCTACAATGAGCAGTTCTTC
CASRAPGLVYNEQFF
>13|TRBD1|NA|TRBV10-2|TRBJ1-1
TGCGCCAGCAGGGCGACAGGGGGCTCTGAAGCTTTCTTT
CASRATGGSEAFF
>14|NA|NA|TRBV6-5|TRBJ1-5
TGTGCCAGCATTAGGACGGGGGGAAATCAGCCCCAGCATTTT
CASIRTGGNQPQHF
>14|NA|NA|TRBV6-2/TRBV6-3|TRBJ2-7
TGTGCCAGCAGTTACATAGCAGGGTTAAGCGAGCAGTACTTC
CASSYIAGLSEQYF
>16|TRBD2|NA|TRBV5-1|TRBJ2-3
TGCGCCAGCAGGCTTCTAGCGGGGGGGCGTGGAGATACGCAGTATTTT
CASRLLAGGRGDTQYF